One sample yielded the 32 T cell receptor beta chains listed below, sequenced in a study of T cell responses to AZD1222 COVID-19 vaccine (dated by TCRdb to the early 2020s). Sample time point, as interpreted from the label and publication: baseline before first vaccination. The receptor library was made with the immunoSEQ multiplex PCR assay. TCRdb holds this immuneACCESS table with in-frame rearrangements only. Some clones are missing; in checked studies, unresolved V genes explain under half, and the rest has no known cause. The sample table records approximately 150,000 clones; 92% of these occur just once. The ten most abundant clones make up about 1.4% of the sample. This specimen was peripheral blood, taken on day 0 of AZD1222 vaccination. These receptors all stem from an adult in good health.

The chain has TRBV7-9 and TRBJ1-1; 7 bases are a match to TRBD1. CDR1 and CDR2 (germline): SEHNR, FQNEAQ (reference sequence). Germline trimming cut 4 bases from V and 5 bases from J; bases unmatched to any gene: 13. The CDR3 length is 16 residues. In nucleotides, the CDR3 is TGTGCCAGCAGCTCGGCGACAGGGCTTCTCAAGACTGAAGCTTTCTTT. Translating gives CASSSATGLLKTEAFF.

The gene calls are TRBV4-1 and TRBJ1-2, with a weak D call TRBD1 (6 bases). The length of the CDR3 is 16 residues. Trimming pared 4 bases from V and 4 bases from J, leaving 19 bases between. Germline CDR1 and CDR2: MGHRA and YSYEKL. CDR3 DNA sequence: TGCGCCAGCAGCCCGCGACAGGAGCCAGCCCCCTATGGCTACACCTTC. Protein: CASSPRQEPAPYGYTF.

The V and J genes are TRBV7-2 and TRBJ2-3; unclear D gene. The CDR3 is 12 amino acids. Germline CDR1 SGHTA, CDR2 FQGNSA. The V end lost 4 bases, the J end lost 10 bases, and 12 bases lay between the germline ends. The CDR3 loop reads CASSSRDEPQYF. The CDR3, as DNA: TGTGCCAGCAGCTCACGAGACGAACCGCAGTATTTT.

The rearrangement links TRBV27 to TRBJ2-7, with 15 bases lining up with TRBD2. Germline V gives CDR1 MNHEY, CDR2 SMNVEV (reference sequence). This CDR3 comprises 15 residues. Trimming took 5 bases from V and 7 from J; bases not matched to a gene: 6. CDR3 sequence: CASSPGTSGGREQYF. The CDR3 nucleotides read TGTGCCAGCAGTCCAGGGACTAGCGGGGGGAGGGAGCAGTACTTC.

The CDR3 region has the DNA TGTGCCAGCACGGGGGGCCCCGGGAGGAATGAGCAGTTCTTC. Translation: CASTGGPGRNEQFF. The chain recombines TRBV6-5 with TRBJ2-1; the D gene is possibly TRBD2 (7 bases). CDR1 and CDR2 (germline): MNHEY, SVGAGI. This CDR3 has 14 residues. With 7 bases removed from V and 7 bases from J, the gap between germline ends came to 17 bases.

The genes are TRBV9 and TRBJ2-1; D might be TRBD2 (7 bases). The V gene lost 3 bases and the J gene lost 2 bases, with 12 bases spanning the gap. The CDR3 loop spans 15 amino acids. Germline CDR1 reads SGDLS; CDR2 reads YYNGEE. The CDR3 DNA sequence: TGTGCCAGCAGCGATGGGGGGGCCACCTACAATGAGCAGTTCTTC. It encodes CASSDGGATYNEQFF.

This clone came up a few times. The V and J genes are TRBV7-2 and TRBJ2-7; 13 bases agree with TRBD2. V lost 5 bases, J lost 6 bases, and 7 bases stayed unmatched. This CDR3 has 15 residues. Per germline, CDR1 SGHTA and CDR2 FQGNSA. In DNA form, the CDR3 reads TGTGCCAGCAGCAGGGGACTAGCGGGAACGGGCGAGCAGTACTTC. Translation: CASSRGLAGTGEQYF.

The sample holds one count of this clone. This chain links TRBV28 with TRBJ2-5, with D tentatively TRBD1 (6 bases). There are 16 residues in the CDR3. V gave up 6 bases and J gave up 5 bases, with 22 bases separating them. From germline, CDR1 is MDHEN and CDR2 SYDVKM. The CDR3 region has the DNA TGTGCCAGCAGGTGGACAGATGAGGGGGTAGGGGAGACCCAGTACTTC. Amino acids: CASRWTDEGVGETQYF. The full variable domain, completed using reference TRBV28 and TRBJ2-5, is DVKVTQSSRYLVKRTGEKVFLECVQDMDHENMFWYRQDPGLGLRLIYFSYDVKMKEKGDIPEGYSVSREKKERFSLILESASTNQTSMYLCASRWTDEGVGETQYFGPGTRLLVL.

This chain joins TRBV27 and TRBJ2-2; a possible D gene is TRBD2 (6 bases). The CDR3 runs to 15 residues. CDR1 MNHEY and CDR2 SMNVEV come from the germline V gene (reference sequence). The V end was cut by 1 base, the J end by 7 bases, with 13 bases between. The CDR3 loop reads CASSLFGSGGGELFF. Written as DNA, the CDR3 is TGTGCCAGCAGTTTATTCGGTTCCGGGGGCGGGGAGCTGTTTTTT.

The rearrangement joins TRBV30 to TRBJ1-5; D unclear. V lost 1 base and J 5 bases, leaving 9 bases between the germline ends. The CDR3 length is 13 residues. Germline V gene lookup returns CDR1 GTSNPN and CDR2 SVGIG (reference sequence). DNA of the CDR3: TGTGCCTGGAGTGAGGGAGATTATCAGCCCCAGCATTTT. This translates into CAWSEGDYQPQHF.

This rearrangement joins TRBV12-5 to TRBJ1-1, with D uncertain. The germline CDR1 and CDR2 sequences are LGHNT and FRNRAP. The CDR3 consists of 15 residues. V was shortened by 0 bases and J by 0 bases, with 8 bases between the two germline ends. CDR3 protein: CASGLVLGMNTEAFF. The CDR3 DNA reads TGTGCTAGTGGTTTGGTACTGGGCATGAACACTGAAGCTTTCTTT.

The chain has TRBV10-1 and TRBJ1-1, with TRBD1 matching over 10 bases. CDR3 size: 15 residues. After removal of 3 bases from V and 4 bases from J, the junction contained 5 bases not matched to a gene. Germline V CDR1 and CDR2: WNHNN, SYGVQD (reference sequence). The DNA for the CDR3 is TGCGCCAGCAGTGACCCGGGACAGGGGAGCACTGAAGCTTTCTTT. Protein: CASSDPGQGSTEAFF.

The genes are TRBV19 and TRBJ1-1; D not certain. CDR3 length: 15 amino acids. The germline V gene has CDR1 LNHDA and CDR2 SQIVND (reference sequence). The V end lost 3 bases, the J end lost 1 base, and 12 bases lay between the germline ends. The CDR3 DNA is TGTGCCAGTAGTATGTGGGGAGATACGAACACTGAAGCTTTCTTT. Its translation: CASSMWGDTNTEAFF.

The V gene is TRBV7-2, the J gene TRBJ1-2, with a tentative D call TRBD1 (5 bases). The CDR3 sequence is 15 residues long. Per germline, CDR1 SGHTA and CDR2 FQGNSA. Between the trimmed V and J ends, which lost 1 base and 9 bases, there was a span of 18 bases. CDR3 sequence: CASSLVRGQSKSYTF. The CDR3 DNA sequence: TGTGCCAGCAGCTTAGTGAGGGGTCAGTCTAAGAGCTACACCTTC. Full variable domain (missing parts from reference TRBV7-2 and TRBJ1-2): GAGVSQSPSNKVTEKGKDVELRCDPISGHTALYWYRQSLGQGLEFLIYFQGNSAPDKSGLPSDRFSAERTGGSVSTLTIQRTQQEDSAVYLCASSLVRGQSKSYTFGSGTRLTVV.

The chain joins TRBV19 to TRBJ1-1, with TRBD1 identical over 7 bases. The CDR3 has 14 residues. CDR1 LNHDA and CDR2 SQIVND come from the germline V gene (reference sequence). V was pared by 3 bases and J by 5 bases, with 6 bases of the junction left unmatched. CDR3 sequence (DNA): TGTGCCAGTAGTATTCAGGGGGGGCCAACTGAAGCTTTCTTT. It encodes CASSIQGGPTEAFF.

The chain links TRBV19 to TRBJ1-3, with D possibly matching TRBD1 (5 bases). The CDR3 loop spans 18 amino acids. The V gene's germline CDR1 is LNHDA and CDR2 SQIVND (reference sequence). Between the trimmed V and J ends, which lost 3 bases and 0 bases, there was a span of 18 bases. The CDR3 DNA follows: TGTGCCAGTAGTATGCGGGCAGGGACCACCTTCTCTGGAAACACCATATATTTT. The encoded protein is CASSMRAGTTFSGNTIYF.

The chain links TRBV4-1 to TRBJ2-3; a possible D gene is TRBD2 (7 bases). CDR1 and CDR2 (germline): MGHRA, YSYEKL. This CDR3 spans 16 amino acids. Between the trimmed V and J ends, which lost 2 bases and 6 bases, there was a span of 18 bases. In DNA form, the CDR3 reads TGCGCCAGCAGCCAACCAAGGGGGGGGGCGTCGGATACGCAGTATTTT. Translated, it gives CASSQPRGGASDTQYF.

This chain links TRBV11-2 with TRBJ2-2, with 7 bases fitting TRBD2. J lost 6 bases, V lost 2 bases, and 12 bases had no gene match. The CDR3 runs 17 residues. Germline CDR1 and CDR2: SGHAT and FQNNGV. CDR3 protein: CASSLFLVTSKAGELFF. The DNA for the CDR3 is TGTGCCAGCAGCTTATTCCTCGTGACTAGCAAGGCCGGGGAGCTGTTTTTT.

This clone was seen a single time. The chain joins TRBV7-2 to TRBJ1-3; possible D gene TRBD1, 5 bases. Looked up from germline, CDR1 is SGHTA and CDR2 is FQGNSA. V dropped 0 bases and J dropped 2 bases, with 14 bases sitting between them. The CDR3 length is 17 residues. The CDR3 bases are TGTGCCAGCAGCTTAGCTTCGACAGTGGGTACTGGAAACACCATATATTTT. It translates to CASSLASTVGTGNTIYF.

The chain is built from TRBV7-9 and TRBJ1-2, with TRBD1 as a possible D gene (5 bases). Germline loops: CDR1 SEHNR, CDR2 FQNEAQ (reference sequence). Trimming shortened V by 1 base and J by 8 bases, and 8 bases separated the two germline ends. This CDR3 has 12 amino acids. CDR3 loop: CASSLVGDGYTF. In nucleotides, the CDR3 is TGTGCCAGCAGCTTAGTAGGGGACGGCTACACCTTC.

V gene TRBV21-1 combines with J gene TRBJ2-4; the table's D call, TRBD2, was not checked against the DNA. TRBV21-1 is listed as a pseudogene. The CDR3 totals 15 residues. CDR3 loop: CASTIAGGGRNIQYF. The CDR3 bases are TGTGCCAGCACCATAGCGGGAGGGGGTCGAAACATTCAGTACTTC.

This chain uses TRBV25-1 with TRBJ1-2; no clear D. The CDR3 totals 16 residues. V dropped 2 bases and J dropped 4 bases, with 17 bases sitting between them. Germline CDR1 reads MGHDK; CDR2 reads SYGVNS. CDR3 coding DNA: TGTGCCAGCAGTGAAGGTGGTGGCAGCGGCAGCTATGGCTACACCTTC. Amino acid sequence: CASSEGGGSGSYGYTF.

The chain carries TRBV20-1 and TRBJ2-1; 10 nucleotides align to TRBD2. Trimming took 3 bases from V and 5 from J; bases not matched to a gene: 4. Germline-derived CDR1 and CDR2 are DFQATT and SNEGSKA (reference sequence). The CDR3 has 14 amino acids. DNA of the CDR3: TGCAGTGCTAGTCCCGGGACTAGCGACAATGAGCAGTTCTTC. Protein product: CSASPGTSDNEQFF.

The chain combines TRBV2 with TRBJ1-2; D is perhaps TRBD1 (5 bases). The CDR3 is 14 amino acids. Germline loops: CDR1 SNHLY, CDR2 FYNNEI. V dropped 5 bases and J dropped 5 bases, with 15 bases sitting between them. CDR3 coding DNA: TGTGCCAGCAGTACGTACCAGGGTGCATATGGCTACACCTTC. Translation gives CASSTYQGAYGYTF.

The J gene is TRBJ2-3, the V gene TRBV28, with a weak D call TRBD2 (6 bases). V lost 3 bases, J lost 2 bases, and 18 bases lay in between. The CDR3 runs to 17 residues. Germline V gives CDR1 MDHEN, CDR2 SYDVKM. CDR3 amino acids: CASSFDRDWDFTDTQYF. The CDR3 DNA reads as TGTGCCAGCAGTTTTGACCGGGACTGGGACTTCACAGATACGCAGTATTTT.

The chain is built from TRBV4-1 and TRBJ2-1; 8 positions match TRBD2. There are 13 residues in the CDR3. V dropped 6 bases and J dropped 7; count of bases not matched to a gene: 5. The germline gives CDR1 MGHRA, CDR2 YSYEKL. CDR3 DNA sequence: TGCGCCAGCAGGCCAGCGGGAGTAAATGAGCAGTTCTTC. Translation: CASRPAGVNEQFF.

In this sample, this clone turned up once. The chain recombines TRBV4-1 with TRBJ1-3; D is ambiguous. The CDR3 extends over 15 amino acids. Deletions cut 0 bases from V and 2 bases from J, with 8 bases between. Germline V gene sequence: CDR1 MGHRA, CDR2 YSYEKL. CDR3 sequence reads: CASSQEMAAGNTIYF. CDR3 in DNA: TGCGCCAGCAGCCAAGAAATGGCAGCTGGAAACACCATATATTTT.

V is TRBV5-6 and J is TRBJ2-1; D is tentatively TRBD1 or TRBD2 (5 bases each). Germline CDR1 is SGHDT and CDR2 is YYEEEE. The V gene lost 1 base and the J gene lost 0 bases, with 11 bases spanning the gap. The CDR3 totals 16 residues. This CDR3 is CASSLSGAISYNEQFF. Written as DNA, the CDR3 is TGTGCCAGCAGCTTGTCCGGGGCGATCTCCTACAATGAGCAGTTCTTC.

The CDR3 region has the DNA TGTGCCAGCAGTACAGGACAAACCGGGGAGCTGTTTTTT. It encodes CASSTGQTGELFF. This rearrangement joins TRBV7-3 to TRBJ2-2; a possible D gene is TRBD1 (5 bases). Germline CDR1 SGHTA, CDR2 FQGTGA. The CDR3 spans 13 residues. V lost 6 bases, J lost 5 bases, and 10 bases lay in between.

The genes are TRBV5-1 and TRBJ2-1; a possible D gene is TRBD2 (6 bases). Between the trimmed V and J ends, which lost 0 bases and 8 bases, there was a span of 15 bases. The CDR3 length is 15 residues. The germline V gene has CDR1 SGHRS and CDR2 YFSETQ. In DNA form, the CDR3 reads TGCGCCAGCAGCTTGGCTAACGGGGGTTGGGATGAGCAGTTCTTC. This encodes CASSLANGGWDEQFF.

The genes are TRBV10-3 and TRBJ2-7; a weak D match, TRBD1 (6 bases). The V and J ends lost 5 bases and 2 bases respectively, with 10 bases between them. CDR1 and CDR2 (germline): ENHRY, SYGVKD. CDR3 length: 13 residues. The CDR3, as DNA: TGTGCCATCAGTAAGGGACAAACCTACGAGCAGTACTTC. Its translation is CAISKGQTYEQYF.

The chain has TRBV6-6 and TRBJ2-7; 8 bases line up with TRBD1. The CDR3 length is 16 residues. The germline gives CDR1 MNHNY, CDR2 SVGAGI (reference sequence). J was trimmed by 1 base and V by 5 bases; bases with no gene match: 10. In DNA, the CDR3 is TGTGCCAGCAGTCGATCTCCGGGACAGGAGTCCTACGAGCAGTACTTC. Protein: CASSRSPGQESYEQYF.